The next 26 T cell receptor beta chains were all read from a single sample in a study of PD-L1 blockade in urothelial cancer. The method was immunoSEQ multiplex PCR; TCRdb's version includes in-frame clones alone and lacks a portion of them. The sample lists 35,000 to 55,000 clones, 88% occurring once. This specimen consisted of PBMCs, obtained around atezolizumab (anti-PD-L1) treatment. These receptors all come from a woman aged 55-69 years with urothelial cancer.

This clone was found once. The chain employs TRBV6-5 and TRBJ2-5; 9 bases line up with TRBD1. The CDR3 extends over 16 amino acids. Trimming cost V 2 bases and J 1 base; bases outside gene matches: 5. Germline CDR1 MNHEY, CDR2 SVGAGI. The CDR3 DNA is TGTGCCAGCAGTTACGCCGGGACAGGGCTCCAAGAGACCCAGTACTTC. Translation gives CASSYAGTGLQETQYF.

As DNA, the CDR3 is TGTGCCAGCAGCCAAGATGGGGGGGTGGGTGGCTACACCTTC. Protein product: CASSQDGGVGGYTF. The chain carries TRBV4-2 and TRBJ1-2, with a possible D match to TRBD1 (5 bases). The CDR3 has 14 residues. Per germline, CDR1 LGHNA and CDR2 YNFKEQ. The V gene lost 0 bases and the J gene lost 7 bases, with 12 bases spanning the gap.

V gene TRBV9 combines with J gene TRBJ2-5; 8 bases align to TRBD2. Germline V gene lookup returns CDR1 SGDLS and CDR2 YYNGEE. The CDR3 contains 15 residues. With V trimmed by 0 bases and J by 4 bases, 5 bases remained unmatched. The CDR3 spells CASSVGVAGLETQYF. As DNA, the CDR3 is TGTGCCAGCAGCGTAGGAGTAGCGGGGTTAGAGACCCAGTACTTC.

The chain combines TRBV5-1 with TRBJ2-7, with 7 bases identical to TRBD2. Germline trimming cut 0 bases from V and 0 bases from J; bases unmatched to any gene: 15. The CDR3 is made up of 19 amino acids. CDR1 SGHRS and CDR2 YFSETQ come from the germline V gene. The CDR3 coding sequence is TGCGCCAGCAGCTTGGGGGCCAGGGCCTTGTGGGAGGGCTCCTACGAGCAGTACTTC. This encodes CASSLGARALWEGSYEQYF.

This rearrangement joins TRBV15 to TRBJ1-3; TRBD1 is a possible D gene (6 bases). Trimming left V 5 bases short and J 1 base short, with 15 bases between. CDR3 size: 16 residues. Germline V gives CDR1 LNHNV, CDR2 YYDKDF (reference sequence). The DNA of the CDR3 is TGTGCCACCAGCGAGGGACACCCGGGTTCTGGAAACACCATATATTTT. Protein sequence: CATSEGHPGSGNTIYF.

The genes are TRBV6-5 and TRBJ1-2; tentative D call: TRBD1 (5 bases). With 0 bases removed from V and 4 bases from J, the gap between germline ends came to 9 bases. CDR1 and CDR2 (germline): MNHEY, SVGAGI. The CDR3 loop spans 14 amino acids. The CDR3 region is CASSYSEDSYGYTF. The CDR3 DNA reads TGTGCCAGCAGTTACTCGGAAGACAGCTATGGCTACACCTTC.

The chain joins TRBV5-1 to TRBJ2-6; 7 bases map to TRBD1. CDR3 length equals 17 residues. Germline loops: CDR1 SGHRS, CDR2 YFSETQ. V shed 0 bases and J 2 bases; nucleotides not matched to a gene: 5. The CDR3 spells CASSLGGGAPGANVLTF. CDR3 sequence (DNA): TGCGCCAGCAGCTTGGGAGGGGGCGCGCCTGGGGCCAACGTCCTGACTTTC.

The V gene is TRBV4-2, the J gene TRBJ1-2; D is possibly TRBD1 (5 bases). The germline V gene encodes CDR1 LGHNA and CDR2 YNFKEQ. Trimming left V 0 bases short and J 2 bases short, with 10 bases between. CDR3 length equals 15 residues. CDR3 DNA sequence: TGTGCCAGCAGCCAAGATCAGGCAGGGAACTATGGCTACACCTTC. Translation: CASSQDQAGNYGYTF.

This sequence joins TRBV19 and TRBJ2-7, with 7 bases that match TRBD1. Germline V gives CDR1 LNHDA, CDR2 SQIVND (reference sequence). This CDR3 is 14 amino acids long. J lost 6 bases, V lost 8 bases, and 13 bases had no gene match. The CDR3 here is CASGLGTDLTEQYF. The CDR3 nucleotides read TGTGCCAGTGGGCTCGGGACAGACCTTACCGAGCAGTACTTC.

The chain carries TRBV19 and TRBJ2-1; 11 bases align to TRBD2. CDR1 and CDR2 from the germline V gene are LNHDA and SQIVND (reference sequence). The CDR3 runs to 15 residues. The V segment lost 2 bases and the J segment 9 bases; nucleotides outside the gene matches: 6. Here the CDR3 reads CASSIFSGRASEQFF. As DNA, the CDR3 is TGTGCCAGTAGTATATTTAGCGGGAGGGCCAGTGAGCAGTTCTTC.

V and J are TRBV6-5 and TRBJ2-7, with 10 bases identical to TRBD1. The CDR3 runs 15 residues. Germline-derived CDR1 and CDR2 are MNHEY and SVGAGI. J lost 6 bases, V lost 0 bases, and 5 bases had no gene match. CDR3 sequence reads: CASSYSRQGATEQYF. The CDR3 DNA reads as TGTGCCAGCAGTTACTCACGACAGGGGGCAACCGAGCAGTACTTC.

The CDR3 nucleotides are TGTGCCAGTAGTATCATTTCCCGGCTTACCCCGGACAGGGGCGTTTATAGCAATCAGCCCCAGCATTTT. Amino acid sequence: CASSIISRLTPDRGVYSNQPQHF. The chain has TRBV19 and TRBJ1-5; TRBD1 matches 9 bases. The CDR3 is 23 amino acids. V lost 3 bases to trimming and J lost 0 bases; unmatched junction nucleotides: 24. Per the germline V gene, CDR1 is LNHDA and CDR2 is SQIVND (reference sequence).

A single count supports this clone. The chain is built from TRBV9 and TRBJ2-1; 7 positions match TRBD2. This CDR3 region has 15 residues. The ends lost 6 bases at V and 6 bases at J; junction bases unmatched: 12. The germline gives CDR1 SGDLS, CDR2 YYNGEE. CDR3 sequence (DNA): TGTGCCAGCACCCCGTCAGGGACTACCACCAATGAGCAGTTCTTC. Its protein is CASTPSGTTTNEQFF.

This clone was counted only a few times. The V gene is TRBV15, the J gene TRBJ2-7; 7 nucleotides line up with TRBD1. Trimming cost V 5 bases and J 6 bases; bases outside gene matches: 7. This CDR3 spans 13 amino acids. Germline CDR1 reads LNHNV; CDR2 reads YYDKDF (reference sequence). CDR3 DNA: TGTGCCACCAGCGCGGAGAACAGGGGCGAGCAGTACTTC. Amino acid sequence: CATSAENRGEQYF.

The chain has TRBV5-4 and TRBJ2-3, with 8 bases matching TRBD2. Trimming took 3 bases from V and 6 from J; bases not matched to a gene: 12. This CDR3 is built from 16 residues. Germline V gene data show CDR1 as SGHNT and CDR2 as YYREEE (reference sequence). The CDR3 loop reads CASSSLGTRGGDTQYF. The CDR3 DNA reads TGTGCCAGCAGCTCCTTAGGGACTAGGGGAGGGGATACGCAGTATTTT.

For this clone: Other DNA sequences in this sample translate to the same CDR3. This rearrangement joins TRBV19 to TRBJ2-5; 7 bases are shared with TRBD1. The V gene end was trimmed by 7 bases and the J gene end by 1 base; junction bases not matched to a gene: 3. In germline, CDR1 is LNHDA, CDR2 SQIVND (reference sequence). The CDR3 has 13 amino acids. In DNA form, the CDR3 reads TGTGCCAGTACCGGGACAGCCCAAGAGACCCAGTACTTC. Amino acid sequence: CASTGTAQETQYF.

This chain links TRBV6-5 with TRBJ2-7; 14 nucleotides agree with TRBD2. Germline V gives CDR1 MNHEY, CDR2 SVGAGI. The CDR3 contains 14 residues. Trimming cost V 5 bases and J 4 bases; bases outside gene matches: 1. The CDR3 region is CASSRLAGGYEQYF. CDR3 DNA: TGTGCCAGCAGTCGACTAGCGGGAGGGTACGAGCAGTACTTC.

This sequence joins TRBV5-1 and TRBJ2-7, with D maybe TRBD2 (6 bases). V was shortened by 4 bases and J by 0 bases, with 8 bases between the two germline ends. The CDR3 loop spans 13 amino acids. The germline V gene encodes CDR1 SGHRS and CDR2 YFSETQ. The CDR3 bases are TGCGCCAGCAGCGGACTAAACTCCTACGAGCAGTACTTC. Protein product: CASSGLNSYEQYF. Complete variable domain (other parts from reference TRBV5-1 and TRBJ2-7): KAGVTQTPRYLIKTRGQQVTLSCSPISGHRSVSWYQQTPGQGLQFLFEYFSETQRNKGNFPGRFSGRQFSNSRSEMNVSTLELGDSALYLCASSGLNSYEQYFGPGTRLTVT.

The chain links TRBV7-9 to TRBJ2-7, with 15 bases identical to TRBD2. J gave up 2 bases and V 5 bases, and 10 bases lay outside the gene matches. CDR3 size: 18 residues. Germline CDR1 and CDR2: SEHNR and FQNEAQ (reference sequence). CDR3 region: CASSQGGLAGGSPYEQYF. The CDR3 DNA reads as TGTGCCAGCAGCCAAGGGGGACTAGCGGGGGGAAGCCCCTACGAGCAGTACTTC. Together with reference TRBV7-9 and TRBJ2-7, the CDR3 gives the full variable domain: DTGVSQNPRHKITKRGQNVTFRCDPISEHNRLYWYRQTLGQGPEFLTYFQNEAQLEKSRLLSDRFSAERPKGSFSTLEIQRTEQGDSAMYLCASSQGGLAGGSPYEQYFGPGTRLTVT.

V usage is TRBV4-2 and J usage is TRBJ2-1; D ambiguous. The V end was cut by 0 bases, the J end by 9 bases, with 18 bases between. This CDR3 comprises 16 residues. Germline CDR1 is LGHNA and CDR2 is YNFKEQ. The CDR3 spells CASSQENPGSSGEQFF. CDR3 nucleotide sequence: TGTGCCAGCAGCCAAGAAAACCCAGGTTCCTCCGGTGAGCAGTTCTTC.

This chain links TRBV6-5 with TRBJ2-1; maybe TRBD2 (6 bases). This CDR3 has 11 residues. Germline CDR1 and CDR2: MNHEY and SVGAGI. Trimming removed 8 bases at V and 9 bases at J, with 11 bases between. This CDR3 is CASRDLSEQFF. For the CDR3, the DNA is TGTGCCAGCCGGGACTTGAGTGAGCAGTTCTTC.

There are a few counts of this clone. The genes are TRBV9 and TRBJ2-5; 16 bases align to TRBD2. V gave up 0 bases and J gave up 2 bases; unmatched junction bases: 4. There are 18 residues in the CDR3. CDR1 is SGDLS and CDR2 is YYNGEE in the germline V gene. CDR3 amino acids: CASSVGGLAGGGQETQYF. DNA for the CDR3: TGTGCCAGCAGCGTAGGGGGACTAGCGGGAGGGGGGCAAGAGACCCAGTACTTC.

The chain uses TRBV5-1 and TRBJ2-2, with D possibly matching TRBD2 (5 bases). This CDR3 is built from 16 residues. V lost 1 base and J lost 0, with 10 bases in between. CDR1 and CDR2 (germline): SGHRS, YFSETQ. CDR3 amino acids: CASSLFTRANTGELFF. In DNA form, the CDR3 reads TGCGCCAGCAGCTTGTTCACTAGGGCGAACACCGGGGAGCTGTTTTTT.

The J gene is TRBJ1-1, the V gene TRBV7-9; D may be TRBD1 (6 bases). This CDR3 has 17 amino acids. CDR1 and CDR2 (germline): SEHNR, FQNEAQ (reference sequence). Trimming removed 0 bases from V and 2 bases from J, with 16 bases in between. CDR3 residues: CASSLANGQFLNTEAFF. The DNA for the CDR3 is TGTGCCAGCAGCTTAGCGAATGGACAGTTTCTCAACACTGAAGCTTTCTTT. The full variable domain, completed using reference TRBV7-9 and TRBJ1-1, is DTGVSQNPRHKITKRGQNVTFRCDPISEHNRLYWYRQTLGQGPEFLTYFQNEAQLEKSRLLSDRFSAERPKGSFSTLEIQRTEQGDSAMYLCASSLANGQFLNTEAFFGQGTRLTVV.

This sequence joins TRBV7-2 and TRBJ2-6; D ambiguous. V lost 3 bases and J lost 0, with 9 bases in between. CDR1 is SGHTA and CDR2 is FQGNSA in the germline V gene. The CDR3 loop spans 16 amino acids. The CDR3 DNA reads TGTGCCAGCAGCTTTTGGCCGTCCTCTGGGGCCAACGTCCTGACTTTC. Protein product: CASSFWPSSGANVLTF.

V usage is TRBV7-6 and J usage is TRBJ2-7; 8 bases match TRBD1. Losses at the gene ends were 5 bases for V and 0 bases for J; bases not matched to a gene: 6. The CDR3 totals 15 residues. Per germline, CDR1 SGHVS and CDR2 FNYEAQ. In nucleotides, the CDR3 is TGTGCCAGCAGCCCCGGACAGGGCTTCTCCTACGAGCAGTACTTC. Encoded protein: CASSPGQGFSYEQYF.